Sequencing of this TCR beta chain was carried out in a study of T cell repertoires in cytomegalovirus infection. Study-level background: It was the public TCR beta signatures that indicated both CMV infection and matching HLA type.

This clonotype was detected once. The target antigen is unknown. At one end, the junction sequence differs from germline, possibly due to a read error. CDR3 size: 16 residues. MiXCR, run by TCRdb on the reads, gives a single entry per CDR3 protein. The table has about 920,000 distinct CDR3 sequences, approximately 32% seen once. The sample here was cultured CD8+ T cells from PBMCs, taken from culture after CMV antigen stimulation. This chain uses TRBV12-3 or TRBV12-4 with TRBJ2-6; 8 bases match TRBD1. The source is a human donor in good health (CMV status not recorded). Some clones in this sample may be carry-over from other donors' samples. The CDR3 sequence: CASSYTGGTGTNVLTF. CDR3 sequence (DNA): TGTGCCAGCAGTTACACAGGGGGTACTGGGACCAACGTCCTGACTTTC.